This TCR beta chain stems from a study of T cells in Graves' hyperthyroidism and ophthalmopathy. This clonotype was recorded only once. Amplified TCR beta CDR3 regions derived from RNA transcripts. The TCR CDR3 first-round RT-PCR relied on the HTBI primer set. One entry per CDR3 protein, called by TCRdb with MiXCR from the multiplex PCR reads. The profile shows about 590,000 distinct CDR3 sequences, 13% to 15% of them singletons. V shed 2 bases and J shed 2 bases, with 13 bases lying between them. CDR3 length equals 15 residues. Germline V gene lookup returns CDR1 SGHNT and CDR2 YENEEA. The source of this sequence is a woman between 18 and 29 years old with Graves' ophthalmopathy. The genes are TRBV11-3 and TRBJ2-7; TRBD1 or TRBD2 may be the D gene (6 bases each). Sequenced: blood. CDR3 in amino acids: CASSLSWGAAYEQYF. The CDR3 coding sequence is TGTGCCAGCAGCTTAAGTTGGGGGGCTGCCTACGAGCAGTACTTC.